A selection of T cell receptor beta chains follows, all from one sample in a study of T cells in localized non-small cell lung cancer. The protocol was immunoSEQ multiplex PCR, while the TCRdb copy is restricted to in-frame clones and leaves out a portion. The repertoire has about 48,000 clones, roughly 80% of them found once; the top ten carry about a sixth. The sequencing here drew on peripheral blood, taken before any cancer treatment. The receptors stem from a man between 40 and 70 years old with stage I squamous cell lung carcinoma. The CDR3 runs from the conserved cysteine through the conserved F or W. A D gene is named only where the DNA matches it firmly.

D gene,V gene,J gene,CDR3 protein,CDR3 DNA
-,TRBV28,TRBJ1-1,CASSFEDEAFF,TGTGCCAGCAGTTTTGAGGATGAAGCTTTCTTT
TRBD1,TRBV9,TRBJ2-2,CASSVATGLRTGELFF,TGTGCCAGCAGCGTAGCGACAGGGCTGAGGACCGGGGAGCTGTTTTTT
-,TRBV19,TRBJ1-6,CASTPLTGGDSPLHF,TGTGCCAGTACCCCCCTGACAGGCGGGGATTCACCCCTCCACTTT
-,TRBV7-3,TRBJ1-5,CASSTQGNQPQHF,TGTGCCAGCAGCACCCAGGGCAATCAGCCCCAGCATTTT
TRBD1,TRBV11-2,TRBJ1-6,CASSFSYRGTGSPLHF,TGTGCCAGCAGCTTCTCTTACAGGGGGACTGGTTCACCCCTCCACTTT
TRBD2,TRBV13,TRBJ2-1,CASTRTSGGRNEQFF,TGTGCCAGCACCAGGACTAGCGGGGGCCGAAATGAGCAGTTCTTC
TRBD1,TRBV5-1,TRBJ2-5,CASRTGTGGETQYF,TGCGCCAGCAGAACCGGGACAGGGGGGGAGACCCAGTACTTC
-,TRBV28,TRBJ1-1,CASSLTVNTEAFF,TGTGCCAGCAGTTTAACAGTGAACACTGAAGCTTTCTTT
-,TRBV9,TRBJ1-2,CASSVGGVGGYTF,TGTGCCAGCAGCGTAGGAGGGGTGGGTGGCTACACCTTC
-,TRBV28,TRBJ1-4,CASSLGGGEKLFF,TGTGCCAGCAGTTTGGGCGGCGGGGAAAAACTGTTTTTT
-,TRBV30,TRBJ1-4,CAWSASTNEKLFF,TGTGCCTGGAGTGCGTCAACTAATGAAAAACTGTTTTTT
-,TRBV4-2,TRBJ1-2,CASSQVDRGDYGYTF,TGTGCCAGCAGCCAAGTTGATAGGGGAGACTATGGCTACACCTTC